This T cell receptor beta chain is from a study of T cell responses to AZD1222 COVID-19 vaccine. Study outcomes and limitations: The sample set comprised mostly white British donors with more females, and clonal diversity was possibly underestimated.

TCRdb's copy holds only in-frame clones and misses some; the assay was immunoSEQ multiplex PCR. Found here are around 28,000 clones, 78% of them singletons; the top ten hold 5% to 6.5%. Regarding this clone: Its target is unknown.

V shed 1 base and J shed 4 bases, with 14 bases lying between them. This CDR3 contains 15 residues. CDR1 and CDR2 (germline): SGHRS, YFSETQ. The source of this sequence is an adult in good health. The sequencing here drew on peripheral blood, taken on day 0 of AZD1222 vaccination. The chain has TRBV5-1 and TRBJ2-5; unclear D gene. CDR3 sequence reads: CASSLKGLDGETQYF. CDR3 bases: TGCGCCAGCAGCTTGAAGGGTCTAGATGGAGAGACCCAGTACTTC.